These T cell receptor beta chains were read from a single sample in a study of T cell responses to AZD1222 COVID-19 vaccine. Profiling relied on immunoSEQ multiplex PCR, and the TCRdb table lists in-frame clones only, not all of them. This table holds about 67,000 clones, roughly 80% found once. Material: peripheral blood, obtained 28 days after the second AZD1222 dose. Receptor source: an adult who received the AZD1222 COVID-19 vaccine. Each CDR3 is given with its conserved first and last residue. D genes are given only for firm matches. Size values are once, few and many counts, or a class for expanded clones, and some rows have none.

clone size,D gene,CDR3 length,V gene,J gene,CDR3 DNA,CDR3 protein
NA,TRBD1,14,TRBV7-9,TRBJ1-5,TGTGCCAGCAGCCTGGACAGGGGAGGTCAGCCCCAGCATTTT,CASSLDRGGQPQHF
NA,NA,14,TRBV6-1,TRBJ1-5,TGTGCCAGCAGTGAAGCCTGGGGTGATCAGCCCCAGCATTTT,CASSEAWGDQPQHF
NA,NA,14,TRBV5-1,TRBJ1-3,TGCGCCAGCAGCCTTGGGATGCCTGGAAACACCATATATTTT,CASSLGMPGNTIYF
NA,NA,11,TRBV20-1,TRBJ1-4,TGCAGTGCTGTGTGGAATGAAAAACTGTTTTTT,CSAVWNEKLFF
NA,NA,12,TRBV12-3/TRBV12-4,TRBJ2-2,TGTGCCAGCAGGACCAGGTCCGGGGAGCTGTTTTTT,CASRTRSGELFF
NA,TRBD1,16,TRBV5-5,TRBJ1-6,TGTGCCAGCAGTTTGAGACAGGGCTCCTATAATTCACCCCTCCACTTT,CASSLRQGSYNSPLHF
NA,NA,14,TRBV19,TRBJ1-6,TGTGCCAGTAGTATCCGAGCAGGGAACTCACCCCTCCACTTT,CASSIRAGNSPLHF
NA,NA,18,TRBV7-4,TRBJ1-3,TGTGCCAGCAGTAACCCGAGGGGGGCGCTTTACTCTGGAAACACCATATATTTT,CASSNPRGALYSGNTIYF
NA,NA,12,TRBV5-8,TRBJ1-5,TGTGCCAGCAGCCGCAGGAATCAGCCCCAGCATTTT,CASSRRNQPQHF
NA,NA,12,TRBV6-5,TRBJ2-3,TGTGCCAGCAGTAACCTTGGACGGACGCAGTATTTT,CASSNLGRTQYF
NA,NA,15,TRBV5-4,TRBJ1-2,TGTGCCAGCAGCTTGGTTAAGGGTACGGGCTATGGCTACACCTTC,CASSLVKGTGYGYTF
NA,NA,15,TRBV11-2,TRBJ1-5,TGTGCCAGCAGCTTGGGTGGCAGGGGCAATCAGCCCCAGCATTTT,CASSLGGRGNQPQHF
NA,NA,15,TRBV14,TRBJ2-7,TGTGCCAGCAGCCAAGATGGGTATCTTACCTACGAGCAGTACTTC,CASSQDGYLTYEQYF
few,NA,12,TRBV29-1,TRBJ2-2,TGCAGCGTTGTGTCAGGCCACGGGGAGCTGTTTTTT,CSVVSGHGELFF
NA,TRBD2,17,TRBV3-1/TRBV3-2,TRBJ2-1,TGTGCCAGCAGCCAAGATAGTGGGCCTAGCGGTTACAATGAGCAGTTCTTC,CASSQDSGPSGYNEQFF
NA,NA,11,TRBV29-1,TRBJ1-1,TGCGCCTCGCGGGAGAACACTGAAGCTTTCTTT,CASRENTEAFF
NA,TRBD1,16,TRBV5-1,TRBJ1-1,TGCGCCAGCAGCTGGACGACGATGACAGGGCAAACTGAAGCTTTCTTT,CASSWTTMTGQTEAFF
NA,NA,13,TRBV6-2/TRBV6-3,TRBJ2-1,TGTGCCAGCAGTTCGACGGTCTACAATGAGCAGTTCTTC,CASSSTVYNEQFF
few,NA,13,TRBV10-3,TRBJ1-6,TGTGCCGTTTCGACGGGGGATAATTCACCCCTCCACTTT,CAVSTGDNSPLHF
once,NA,14,TRBV19,TRBJ2-1,TGTGCCAGTAGTATAGATGAACAGGGCAATGAGCAGTTCTTC,CASSIDEQGNEQFF
NA,NA,13,TRBV6-5,TRBJ1-1,TGTGCCACCTTTAGAGGGGTCGTATCTGAAGCTTTCTTT,CATFRGVVSEAFF
few,NA,16,TRBV11-2,TRBJ2-1,TGTGCCAGCAGCCCGCGGCAGGACACAAGAAACAATGAGCAGTTCTTC,CASSPRQDTRNNEQFF
NA,NA,13,TRBV19,TRBJ1-3,TGTGCCAGTATCCCTACTCTGAGGGACACCATATATTTT,CASIPTLRDTIYF
once,NA,15,TRBV11-2,TRBJ2-7,TGTGCCAGCAGCTTAGACCTCCAAAGCTCCTACGAGCAGTACTTC,CASSLDLQSSYEQYF
NA,TRBD2,14,TRBV3-1/TRBV3-2,TRBJ2-7,TGTGCCAGCAGCCAACTAGCGGGGCCTCACGAGCAGTACTTC,CASSQLAGPHEQYF
NA,NA,13,TRBV28,TRBJ1-2,TGTGCCAGCAGTTTTCGGAGAGGGAATGGCTACACCTTC,CASSFRRGNGYTF
NA,NA,13,TRBV5-4,TRBJ2-7,TGTGCCAGCAGCGTCTCTAGCGTCTACGAGCAGTACTTC,CASSVSSVYEQYF
few,NA,15,TRBV20-1,TRBJ1-2,TGCAGTGCTAGTCCCCTTTCGGTCCGGGCGGGTGGCTACACCTTC,CSASPLSVRAGGYTF
NA,NA,15,TRBV19,TRBJ1-2,TGTGCCAGTAGTAAAACGTACACCCCACTCCATGGCTACACCTTC,CASSKTYTPLHGYTF
NA,NA,14,TRBV5-1,TRBJ2-2,TGCGCCAGCAGTGGAGGGGGAAGGAGCGGGGAGCTGTTTTTT,CASSGGGRSGELFF
once,NA,13,TRBV30,TRBJ2-1,TGTGCCTGGAATCGCAACTCCTACAATGAGCAGTTCTTC,CAWNRNSYNEQFF
NA,NA,15,TRBV18,TRBJ1-1,TGTGCCAGCTCACCCTACGAGACAGGGAACACTGAAGCTTTCTTT,CASSPYETGNTEAFF
NA,TRBD1,15,TRBV24-1,TRBJ1-5,TGTGCCACCAGTGATTCACAGGGGAGGACTCAGCCCCAGCATTTT,CATSDSQGRTQPQHF